These 4 T cell receptor beta chains were sequenced from one sample in a study of OX40 agonist ivuxolimab in advanced cancers. Library creation used the immunoSEQ multiplex PCR assay. TCRdb holds this immuneACCESS table with in-frame rearrangements only. Some clones are missing; in checked studies, unresolved V genes explain under half, and the rest has no known cause. The sample table lists about 49,000 clones, roughly three quarters of them with a count of one. The top ten clonotypes cover about 2.3% of the sample. Sequenced here: CD4+ or CD8+ T cells sorted from blood, sampled in a trial of the OX40 agonist ivuxolimab. The receptors come from an adult with an advanced solid tumor such as melanoma, head and neck, liver or kidney cancer.

This clone came up once. The chain joins TRBV15 to TRBJ2-3; D perhaps matches TRBD2 (5 bases). The length of the CDR3 is 16 residues. Trimming left V 6 bases short and J 2 bases short, with 18 bases between. Germline lookup yields CDR1 LNHNV and CDR2 YYDKDF (reference sequence). Here the CDR3 DNA reads TGTGCCACCAGTCTTCGAGGGCGGGTTACCACAGATACGCAGTATTTT. It translates to CATSLRGRVTTDTQYF.

The genes are TRBV28 and TRBJ2-5; D is tentatively TRBD1 or TRBD2 (5 bases each). V gave up 8 bases and J gave up 7 bases, with 17 bases separating them. Looked up from germline, CDR1 is MDHEN and CDR2 is SYDVKM. The CDR3 loop spans 13 amino acids. DNA for the CDR3: TGTGCCAGCCTTACTAGGGGCTCGAGGACCCAGTACTTC. Translating gives CASLTRGSRTQYF.

V and J are TRBV5-1 and TRBJ1-1, with a weak D call TRBD1 (5 bases). CDR3 length: 15 amino acids. V was trimmed by 7 bases and J by 0 bases, leaving 16 bases between them. Germline values: CDR1 SGHRS, CDR2 YFSETQ. The CDR3 protein is CASSFRETVNTEAFF. As DNA, the CDR3 is TGCGCCAGCTCATTTAGGGAGACAGTGAACACTGAAGCTTTCTTT.

The chain employs TRBV11-3 and TRBJ2-5; no definite D call. CDR1 SGHNT and CDR2 YENEEA come from the germline V gene. CDR3 length: 11 residues. V was clipped by 6 bases and J by 2 bases, with 4 bases between them. The CDR3, as DNA: TGTGCCAGCAGGTTACAAGAGACCCAGTACTTC. It specifies CASRLQETQYF.